This passage covers 29 T cell receptor beta chains from one sample sequenced in a study of cytomegalovirus exposure and HLA in healthy donors. PCR used 60 Vbeta primers and 13 Jbeta primers. Only in-frame clones appear in the TCRdb table, and some are missing; sequencing was by immunoSEQ multiplex PCR. The table lists roughly 170,000 clones, around 80% of them singletons. The source material was PBMCs. These receptors originate from a woman between 50 and 59 years old in good health and CMV-seropositive.

The rearrangement joins TRBV6-1 to TRBJ1-5; 11 positions match TRBD1. This CDR3 has 20 amino acids. The V gene end was trimmed by 4 bases and the J gene end by 5 bases; junction bases not matched to a gene: 19. Germline CDR1 is MNHNS and CDR2 is SASEGT. Here the CDR3 reads CASSGGYGTGGVTTYQPQHF. The CDR3 DNA is TGTGCCAGCAGTGGTGGTTACGGGACAGGGGGGGTCACTACCTATCAGCCCCAGCATTTT.

The chain carries TRBV5-1 and TRBJ2-3; 10 bases line up with TRBD2. Germline V gene data show CDR1 as SGHRS and CDR2 as YFSETQ. Trimming cost V 6 bases and J 3 bases; bases outside gene matches: 10. CDR3 length: 16 amino acids. The CDR3 is CASMLQGLATTDTQYF. CDR3 nucleotides: TGCGCCAGCATGCTTCAGGGACTAGCGACTACAGATACGCAGTATTTT. Based on the CDR3 plus reference TRBV5-1 and TRBJ2-3, the full variable domain is KAGVTQTPRYLIKTRGQQVTLSCSPISGHRSVSWYQQTPGQGLQFLFEYFSETQRNKGNFPGRFSGRQFSNSRSEMNVSTLELGDSALYLCASMLQGLATTDTQYFGPGTRLTVL.

This chain's CDR3 is CASSKQGTPVYEQYF. CDR3 in DNA: TGTGCCAGCAGCAAACAGGGCACCCCCGTCTACGAGCAGTACTTC. This chain links TRBV12-1 with TRBJ2-7; TRBD1, as called in the table, went unchecked against the DNA. TRBV12-1 is a known pseudogene. This CDR3 is built from 15 residues.

This chain joins TRBV6-6 and TRBJ1-1; D perhaps matches TRBD1 (5 bases). The CDR3 sequence is 13 residues long. Trimming cost V 6 bases and J 5 bases, with 13 bases left between them. Germline assignment: CDR1 MNHNY and CDR2 SVGAGI (reference sequence). In DNA form, the CDR3 reads TGTGCCAGCAGCTCCTTGGGGGGGACTGAAGCTTTCTTT. Protein sequence: CASSSLGGTEAFF.

The genes are TRBV14 and TRBJ2-4; TRBD2 aligns across 14 bases. CDR1 is SGHDN, CDR2 FVKESK, per germline. This CDR3 contains 15 residues. The trim removed 4 bases at V and 8 bases at J, leaving 4 bases unmatched. The chain's CDR3 is CASSPTSGRGYIQYF. CDR3 DNA: TGTGCCAGCAGCCCGACTAGCGGGAGGGGATACATTCAGTACTTC.

This clone was observed a handful of times. The rearrangement joins TRBV19 to TRBJ2-5; 7 bases are shared with TRBD1. J gave up 0 bases and V 5 bases, and 3 bases lay outside the gene matches. Germline V CDR1 and CDR2: LNHDA, SQIVND (reference sequence). CDR3 length: 14 residues. DNA for the CDR3: TGTGCCAGTAGTCCAGACAGGGACCAAGAGACCCAGTACTTC. Its protein product is CASSPDRDQETQYF.

This clone has more than one count but fewer than ten. CDR3: CASSQDAGGYTGELFF. In nucleotides, the CDR3 is TGCGCCAGCAGCCAAGATGCGGGAGGCTACACCGGGGAGCTGTTTTTT. V usage is TRBV4-3 and J usage is TRBJ2-2; 8 bases fit TRBD2. The CDR3 has 16 residues. In germline, CDR1 is LGHNA, CDR2 YSLEER. The trim removed 0 bases at V and 3 bases at J, leaving 3 bases unmatched.

The chain carries TRBV15 and TRBJ2-1; TRBD2 aligns across 7 bases. The CDR3 runs 17 residues. J gave up 2 bases and V 1 base, and 8 bases lay outside the gene matches. The V gene's germline CDR1 is LNHNV and CDR2 YYDKDF (reference sequence). The CDR3 is CATSRGGSGHPYNEQFF. The CDR3 DNA reads TGTGCCACCAGCAGAGGCGGGAGCGGGCATCCCTACAATGAGCAGTTCTTC. The whole variable domain, filled in from reference TRBV15 and TRBJ2-1, reads DAMVIQNPRYQVTQFGKPVTLSCSQTLNHNVMYWYQQKSSQAPKLLFHYYDKDFNNEADTPDNFQSRRPNTSFCFLDIRSPGLGDTAMYLCATSRGGSGHPYNEQFFGPGTRLTVL.

The chain carries TRBV18 and TRBJ1-1, with TRBD1 as a possible D gene (5 bases). Germline assignment: CDR1 KGHSH and CDR2 LQKENI. The CDR3 contains 11 residues. V was clipped by 3 bases and J by 11 bases, with 10 bases between them. CDR3 region: CASSPGGSAFF. The CDR3 DNA reads TGTGCCAGCTCACCGGGGGGAAGCGCTTTCTTT.

The chain joins TRBV15 to TRBJ2-3; 10 bases align to TRBD2. Germline V CDR1 and CDR2: LNHNV, YYDKDF (reference sequence). CDR3 length equals 19 residues. V shed 0 bases and J 1 base; nucleotides not matched to a gene: 10. CDR3 nucleotides: TGTGCCACCAGCAGAGATCGGCTAGCGGGAGTTCGGGGCACAGATACGCAGTATTTT. This encodes CATSRDRLAGVRGTDTQYF. Full variable domain (remainder filled in from reference TRBV15 and TRBJ2-3): DAMVIQNPRYQVTQFGKPVTLSCSQTLNHNVMYWYQQKSSQAPKLLFHYYDKDFNNEADTPDNFQSRRPNTSFCFLDIRSPGLGDTAMYLCATSRDRLAGVRGTDTQYFGPGTRLTVL.

CDR3 bases: TGTGCCAGCAGCTTGTACAGGGGGCGCGTCTACGAGCAGTACTTC. Translation gives CASSLYRGRVYEQYF. This chain connects TRBV7-2 to TRBJ2-7; TRBD1 matches 9 bases. The length of the CDR3 is 15 residues. The J segment lost 3 bases and the V segment lost 3 bases, leaving 6 bases of the junction unmatched. Germline assignment: CDR1 SGHTA and CDR2 FQGNSA.

The CDR3 DNA follows: TGTGCCAGCAGCTTGGGCGCCAACAATGAGCAGTTCTTC. Protein product: CASSLGANNEQFF. The rearrangement links TRBV11-3 to TRBJ2-1, with D unclear. Trimming took off 3 bases at V and 5 bases at J, with 8 bases between the two ends. Germline V CDR1 and CDR2: SGHNT, YENEEA. CDR3 length equals 13 residues.

The rearrangement joins TRBV14 to TRBJ2-7, with 7 nucleotides matching TRBD1. V lost 4 bases and J lost 2; bases outside the gene matches: 5. Germline values: CDR1 SGHDN, CDR2 FVKESK. The CDR3 length is 14 residues. CDR3 DNA: TGTGCCAGCAGCCTACATACAGGGGCCTACGAGCAGTACTTC. The encoded protein is CASSLHTGAYEQYF. Drawing the rest from reference TRBV14 and TRBJ2-7, the complete variable domain is EAGVTQFPSHSVIEKGQTVTLRCDPISGHDNLYWYRRVMGKEIKFLLHFVKESKQDESGMPNNRFLAERTGGTYSTLKVQPAELEDSGVYFCASSLHTGAYEQYFGPGTRLTVT.

This clone was seen once. This chain links TRBV5-1 with TRBJ2-7; 12 bases match TRBD2. CDR3 size: 15 residues. The V segment lost 0 bases and the J segment 3 bases; nucleotides outside the gene matches: 1. Germline CDR1 SGHRS, CDR2 YFSETQ. CDR3: CASSLGLAGVYEQYF. CDR3 nucleotide sequence: TGCGCCAGCAGCTTGGGACTAGCGGGGGTCTACGAGCAGTACTTC.

This chain uses TRBV4-3 with TRBJ2-7, with 9 bases aligning to TRBD2. Per the germline V gene, CDR1 is LGHNA and CDR2 is YSLEER. J was trimmed by 2 bases and V by 3 bases; bases with no gene match: 8. There are 16 residues in the CDR3. In DNA, the CDR3 is TGCGCCAGCAGCCAGGGCCGGAGCGGGGGGACCTACGAGCAGTACTTC. Translated, it gives CASSQGRSGGTYEQYF.

The chain couples TRBV7-2 to TRBJ2-3; TRBD2 matches 8 bases. With 6 bases clipped from V and 4 bases from J, the junction kept 9 bases outside the gene matches. From germline, CDR1 is SGHTA and CDR2 FQGNSA. This CDR3 is 15 amino acids long. The CDR3 DNA sequence: TGTGCCAGCAGAGCCGGGGGGGCCGATTCAGATACGCAGTATTTT. Translation: CASRAGGADSDTQYF.

The V call is TRBV6-4, the J call TRBJ1-2; 8 bases are a match to TRBD1. This CDR3 region has 15 residues. V dropped 3 bases and J dropped 3; count of bases not matched to a gene: 6. Germline V gene lookup returns CDR1 MRHNA and CDR2 SNTAGT. CDR3 protein: CASSEGTGRHYGYTF. For the CDR3, the DNA is TGTGCCAGCAGTGAAGGGACAGGCAGACACTATGGCTACACCTTC.

CDR3 nucleotides: TGTGCCAGCAGCAGGGGTTTGGCCGGGGGAAATTCACCCCTCCACTTT. It specifies CASSRGLAGGNSPLHF. The rearrangement links TRBV11-2 to TRBJ1-6; tentative D call: TRBD1 (5 bases). The CDR3 runs to 16 residues. V lost 5 bases to trimming and J lost 7 bases, with 18 bases between them. In germline, CDR1 is SGHAT, CDR2 FQNNGV.

V usage is TRBV19 and J usage is TRBJ1-5; D is ambiguous. The germline gives CDR1 LNHDA, CDR2 SQIVND (reference sequence). This CDR3 is 14 amino acids long. The V and J ends lost 3 bases and 3 bases respectively, with 9 bases between them. CDR3 region: CASSIEALNQPQHF. Written as DNA, the CDR3 is TGTGCCAGTAGTATCGAGGCGCTCAATCAGCCCCAGCATTTT. The full variable domain, rest sourced from reference TRBV19 and TRBJ1-5, is DGGITQSPKYLFRKEGQNVTLSCEQNLNHDAMYWYRQDPGQGLRLIYYSQIVNDFQKGDIAEGYSVSREKKESFPLTVTSAQKNPTAFYLCASSIEALNQPQHFGDGTRLSIL.

V usage is TRBV18 and J usage is TRBJ2-3; TRBD2 agrees at 7 bases. V lost 3 bases and J lost 0; bases outside the gene matches: 0. CDR1 is KGHSH, CDR2 LQKENI, per germline. This CDR3 is 14 amino acids long. The CDR3 sequence is CASSPTSSTDTQYF. As DNA, the CDR3 is TGTGCCAGCTCACCGACTAGCAGCACAGATACGCAGTATTTT.

Regarding this clone: At one end the junction does not follow the germline gene, possibly because of a read error. The chain combines TRBV7-7 with TRBJ2-7; 8 nucleotides agree with TRBD2. The CDR3 totals 13 residues. Germline values: CDR1 SSHAT, CDR2 FNYEAQ (reference sequence). CDR3 protein: CASSSSGGDEQYF. For the CDR3, the DNA is TGTGCTAGCAGCTCGTCGGGAGGGGACGAGCAGTACTTC.

The chain has TRBV7-9 and TRBJ2-3; no definite D call. V lost 5 bases to trimming and J lost 1 base, with 13 bases between them. Germline V gives CDR1 SEHNR, CDR2 FQNEAQ (reference sequence). The CDR3 spans 15 residues. This CDR3 is CASSQIGQGTDTQYF. For the CDR3, the DNA is TGTGCCAGCAGCCAGATCGGCCAGGGCACAGATACGCAGTATTTT. The full variable domain, with the rest looked up from reference TRBV7-9 and TRBJ2-3, is DTGVSQNPRHKITKRGQNVTFRCDPISEHNRLYWYRQTLGQGPEFLTYFQNEAQLEKSRLLSDRFSAERPKGSFSTLEIQRTEQGDSAMYLCASSQIGQGTDTQYFGPGTRLTVL.

This sequence joins TRBV15 and TRBJ2-3, with 8 bases identical to TRBD2. The J segment lost 2 bases and the V segment lost 3 bases, leaving 7 bases of the junction unmatched. The CDR3 totals 16 residues. Germline V gives CDR1 LNHNV, CDR2 YYDKDF (reference sequence). In DNA, the CDR3 is TGTGCCACCAGCAGGGCGCCGGGACTAGTCACAGATACGCAGTATTTT. Encoded protein: CATSRAPGLVTDTQYF.

The V call is TRBV6-5, the J call TRBJ1-6; D is unresolved. The CDR3 loop spans 15 amino acids. The V end lost 0 bases, the J end lost 8 bases, and 11 bases lay between the germline ends. CDR1 is MNHEY, CDR2 SVGAGI, per germline. The CDR3 sequence: CASSYSRTTHSPLHF. The DNA of the CDR3 is TGTGCCAGCAGTTACTCGCGAACTACCCATTCACCCCTCCACTTT.

CDR3 DNA sequence: TGTGCCAGCAGCCAGGGGAGTGAGCAGTACTTC. Translating it yields CASSQGSEQYF. The chain carries TRBV14 and TRBJ2-7, with D possibly matching TRBD2 (5 bases). Trimming left V 3 bases short and J 7 bases short, with 7 bases between. Germline values: CDR1 SGHDN, CDR2 FVKESK. The length of the CDR3 is 11 residues.

The chain recombines TRBV5-1 with TRBJ2-1; TRBD2 agrees at 16 bases. This CDR3 comprises 18 residues. Germline lookup yields CDR1 SGHRS and CDR2 YFSETQ. V lost 0 bases, J lost 5 bases, and 5 bases stayed unmatched. Written as DNA, the CDR3 is TGCGCCAGCAGCTTGGCCGGGACTAGCGGGGGGGCGCACAATGAGCAGTTCTTC. Its protein product is CASSLAGTSGGAHNEQFF. Full variable domain (missing parts from reference TRBV5-1 and TRBJ2-1): KAGVTQTPRYLIKTRGQQVTLSCSPISGHRSVSWYQQTPGQGLQFLFEYFSETQRNKGNFPGRFSGRQFSNSRSEMNVSTLELGDSALYLCASSLAGTSGGAHNEQFFGPGTRLTVL.

This chain uses TRBV27 with TRBJ2-7; 8 bases are shared with TRBD1. The CDR3 extends over 16 amino acids. Looked up from germline, CDR1 is MNHEY and CDR2 is SMNVEV (reference sequence). V was pared by 9 bases and J by 2 bases, with 15 bases of the junction left unmatched. As DNA, the CDR3 is TGTGCCAGTCACCCCTCGTTGGGACAGGTGACCTACGAGCAGTACTTC. It is translated as CASHPSLGQVTYEQYF.

The J gene is TRBJ1-3, the V gene TRBV7-3; tentatively, D is TRBD1 (5 bases). CDR1 is SGHTA, CDR2 FQGTGA, per germline. Trimming stripped 5 bases from V and 4 bases from J, with 12 bases between. The CDR3 has 14 residues. In nucleotides, the CDR3 is TGTGCCAGCAGCACTGGGGGGTCCGGAAACACCATATATTTT. As protein: CASSTGGSGNTIYF.

This clone appeared a single time. This chain connects TRBV19 to TRBJ2-5, with 7 nucleotides matching TRBD2. Germline V gene sequence: CDR1 LNHDA, CDR2 SQIVND (reference sequence). Trimming at V came to 2 bases and at J to 4 bases, leaving 10 bases not matched to a gene. This CDR3 region has 16 residues. The CDR3 DNA follows: TGTGCCAGTAGTATAACCCTCACGGGGGGTTTAGAGACCCAGTACTTC. This codes for CASSITLTGGLETQYF. Using reference TRBV19 and TRBJ2-5 for the parts outside the CDR3, the full variable domain is DGGITQSPKYLFRKEGQNVTLSCEQNLNHDAMYWYRQDPGQGLRLIYYSQIVNDFQKGDIAEGYSVSREKKESFPLTVTSAQKNPTAFYLCASSITLTGGLETQYFGPGTRLLVL.